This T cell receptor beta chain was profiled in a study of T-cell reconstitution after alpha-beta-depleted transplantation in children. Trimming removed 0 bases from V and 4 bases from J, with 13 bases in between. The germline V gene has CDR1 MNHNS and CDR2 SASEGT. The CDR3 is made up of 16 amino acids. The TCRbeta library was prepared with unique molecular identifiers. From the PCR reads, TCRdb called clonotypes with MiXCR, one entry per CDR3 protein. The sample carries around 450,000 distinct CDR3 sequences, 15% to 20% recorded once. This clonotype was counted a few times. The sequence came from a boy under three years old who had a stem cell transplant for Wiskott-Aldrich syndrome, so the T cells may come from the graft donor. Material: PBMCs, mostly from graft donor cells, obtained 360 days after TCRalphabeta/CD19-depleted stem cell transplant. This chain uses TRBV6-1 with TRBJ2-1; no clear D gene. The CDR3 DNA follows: TGTGCCAGCAGTGAAGCGCGGAGAGGATATTACAATGAGCAGTTCTTC. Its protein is CASSEARRGYYNEQFF.